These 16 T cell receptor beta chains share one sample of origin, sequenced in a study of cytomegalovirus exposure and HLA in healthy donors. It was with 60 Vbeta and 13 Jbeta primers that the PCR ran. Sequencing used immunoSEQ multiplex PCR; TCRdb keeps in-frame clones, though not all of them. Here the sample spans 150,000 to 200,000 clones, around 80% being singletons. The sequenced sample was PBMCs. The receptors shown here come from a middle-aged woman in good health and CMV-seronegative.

The CDR3 reads CASSPGTGAFLSDEQYF. As DNA, the CDR3 is TGCGCCAGCAGCCCCGGGACAGGGGCCTTCCTGTCCGACGAGCAGTACTTC. This chain links TRBV5-1 with TRBJ2-5, with TRBD1 matching over 10 bases. The J call may be in error: the DNA end matches TRBJ2-7 better. This CDR3 region has 17 residues. Germline V gives CDR1 SGHRS, CDR2 YFSETQ.

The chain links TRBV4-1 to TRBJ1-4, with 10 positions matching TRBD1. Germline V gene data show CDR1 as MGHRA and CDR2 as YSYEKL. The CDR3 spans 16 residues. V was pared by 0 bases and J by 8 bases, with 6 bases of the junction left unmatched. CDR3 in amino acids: CASSQDGGTGDEKLFF. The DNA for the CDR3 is TGCGCCAGCAGCCAAGATGGGGGGACAGGGGACGAAAAACTGTTTTTT.

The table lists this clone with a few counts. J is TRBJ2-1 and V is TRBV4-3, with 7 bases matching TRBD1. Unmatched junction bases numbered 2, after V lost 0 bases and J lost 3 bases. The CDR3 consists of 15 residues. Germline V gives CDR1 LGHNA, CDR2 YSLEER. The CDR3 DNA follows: TGCGCCAGCAGCCAAGATAGACAGGGCTACAATGAGCAGTTCTTC. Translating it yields CASSQDRQGYNEQFF.

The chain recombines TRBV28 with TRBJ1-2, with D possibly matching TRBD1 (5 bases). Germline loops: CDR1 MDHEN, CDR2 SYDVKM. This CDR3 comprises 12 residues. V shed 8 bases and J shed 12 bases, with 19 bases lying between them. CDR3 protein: CASGGRVERDTF. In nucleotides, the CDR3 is TGTGCCAGCGGGGGACGGGTGGAGCGGGACACCTTC.

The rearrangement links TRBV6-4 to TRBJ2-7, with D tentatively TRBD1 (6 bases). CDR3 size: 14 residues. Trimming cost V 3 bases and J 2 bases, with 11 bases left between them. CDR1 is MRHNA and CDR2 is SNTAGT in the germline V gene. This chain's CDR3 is CASSEWGPTYEQYF. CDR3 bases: TGTGCCAGCAGTGAGTGGGGGCCCACCTACGAGCAGTACTTC.

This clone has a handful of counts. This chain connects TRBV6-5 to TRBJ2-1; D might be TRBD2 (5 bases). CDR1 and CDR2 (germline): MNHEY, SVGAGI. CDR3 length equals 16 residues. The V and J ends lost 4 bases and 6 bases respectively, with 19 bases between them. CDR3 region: CASSSLGLASGNEQFF. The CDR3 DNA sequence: TGTGCCAGCAGTTCCCTCGGACTCGCTAGTGGCAATGAGCAGTTCTTC.

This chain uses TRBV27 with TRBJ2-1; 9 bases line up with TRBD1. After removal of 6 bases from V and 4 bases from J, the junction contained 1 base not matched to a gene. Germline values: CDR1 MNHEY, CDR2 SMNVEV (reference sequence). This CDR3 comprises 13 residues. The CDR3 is CASRTGGYNEQFF. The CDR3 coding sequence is TGTGCCAGCAGGACAGGGGGATACAATGAGCAGTTCTTC.

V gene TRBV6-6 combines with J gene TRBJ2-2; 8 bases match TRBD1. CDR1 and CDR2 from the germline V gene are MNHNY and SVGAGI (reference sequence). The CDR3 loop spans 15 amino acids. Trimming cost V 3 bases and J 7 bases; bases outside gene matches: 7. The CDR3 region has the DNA TGTGCCAGCAGTTATGGGCAGGGGGCTTTCGGGGAGCTGTTTTTT. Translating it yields CASSYGQGAFGELFF.

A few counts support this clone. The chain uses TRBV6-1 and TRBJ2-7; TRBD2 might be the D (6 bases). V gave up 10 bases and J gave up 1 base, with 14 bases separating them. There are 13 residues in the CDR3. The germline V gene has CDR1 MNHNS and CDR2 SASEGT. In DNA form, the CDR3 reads TGTGCCACCCGGGACTTAACTTCCTACGAGCAGTACTTC. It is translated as CATRDLTSYEQYF.

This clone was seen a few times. CDR3 sequence: CASSPSAGTYEQYF. The CDR3 DNA is TGTGCCAGCAGCCCTTCGGCGGGAACGTACGAGCAGTACTTC. The chain links TRBV5-4 to TRBJ2-7, with a weak D call TRBD2 (6 bases). Germline CDR1 is SGHNT and CDR2 is YYREEE (reference sequence). This CDR3 spans 14 amino acids. V was shortened by 4 bases and J by 4 bases, with 15 bases between the two germline ends.

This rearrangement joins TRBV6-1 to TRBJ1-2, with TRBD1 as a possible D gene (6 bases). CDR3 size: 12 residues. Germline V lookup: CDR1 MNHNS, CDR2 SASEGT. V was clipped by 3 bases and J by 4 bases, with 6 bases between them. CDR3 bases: TGTGCCAGCAGTGACAGGGGCTATGGCTACACCTTC. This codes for CASSDRGYGYTF.

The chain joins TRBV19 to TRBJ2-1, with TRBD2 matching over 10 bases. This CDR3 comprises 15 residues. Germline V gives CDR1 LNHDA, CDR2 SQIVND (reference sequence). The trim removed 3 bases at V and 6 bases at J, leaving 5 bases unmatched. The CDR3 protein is CASSISAGGGNEQFF. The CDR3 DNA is TGTGCCAGTAGTATTTCAGCGGGAGGGGGCAATGAGCAGTTCTTC.

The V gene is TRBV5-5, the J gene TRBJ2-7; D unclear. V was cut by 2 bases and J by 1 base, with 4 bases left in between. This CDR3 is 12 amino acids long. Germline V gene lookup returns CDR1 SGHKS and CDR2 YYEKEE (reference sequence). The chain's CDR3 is CASSFSSYEQYF. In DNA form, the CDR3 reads TGTGCCAGCAGCTTTTCTTCCTACGAGCAGTACTTC.

CDR3 amino acids: CASSQGLIVGRGYEQYF. For the CDR3, the DNA is TGCGCCAGCAGCCAAGGGCTTATCGTGGGCAGGGGTTACGAGCAGTACTTC. This chain uses TRBV4-1 with TRBJ2-7; possible D gene TRBD1, 6 bases. Trimming stripped 1 base from V and 4 bases from J, with 20 bases between. Germline V gene sequence: CDR1 MGHRA, CDR2 YSYEKL. There are 17 residues in the CDR3.

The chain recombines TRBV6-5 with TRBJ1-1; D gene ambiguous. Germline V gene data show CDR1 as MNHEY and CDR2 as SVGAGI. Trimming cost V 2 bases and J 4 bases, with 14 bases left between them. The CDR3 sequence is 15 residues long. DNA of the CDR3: TGTGCCAGCAGTTACGCCGGGGATGGGGTCACTGAAGCTTTCTTT. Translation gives CASSYAGDGVTEAFF.

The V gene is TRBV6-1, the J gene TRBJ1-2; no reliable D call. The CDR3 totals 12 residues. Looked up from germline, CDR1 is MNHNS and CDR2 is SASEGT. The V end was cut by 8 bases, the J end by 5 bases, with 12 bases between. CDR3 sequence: CASLSLFYGYTF. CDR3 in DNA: TGTGCCAGCCTAAGCTTGTTTTATGGCTACACCTTC.